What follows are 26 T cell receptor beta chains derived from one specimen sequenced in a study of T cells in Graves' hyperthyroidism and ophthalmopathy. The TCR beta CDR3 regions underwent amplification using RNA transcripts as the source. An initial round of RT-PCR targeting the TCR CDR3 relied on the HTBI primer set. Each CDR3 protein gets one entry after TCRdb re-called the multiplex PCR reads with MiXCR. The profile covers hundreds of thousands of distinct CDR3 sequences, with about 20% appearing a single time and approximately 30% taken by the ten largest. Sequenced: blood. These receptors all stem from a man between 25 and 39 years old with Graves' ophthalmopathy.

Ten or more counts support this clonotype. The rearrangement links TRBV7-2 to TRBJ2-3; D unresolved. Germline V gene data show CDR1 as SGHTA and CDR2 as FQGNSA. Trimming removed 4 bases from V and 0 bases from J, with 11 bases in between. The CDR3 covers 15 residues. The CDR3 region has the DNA TGTGCCAGCAGCTCCGGCCCGGTTAGCACAGATACGCAGTATTTT. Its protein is CASSSGPVSTDTQYF.

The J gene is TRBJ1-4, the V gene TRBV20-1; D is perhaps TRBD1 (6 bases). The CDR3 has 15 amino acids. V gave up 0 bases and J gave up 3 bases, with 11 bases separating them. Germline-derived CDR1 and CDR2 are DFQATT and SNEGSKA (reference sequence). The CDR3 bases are TGCAGTGCTAGAGATTCTGACAGGCCTAATGAAAAACTGTTTTTT. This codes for CSARDSDRPNEKLFF.

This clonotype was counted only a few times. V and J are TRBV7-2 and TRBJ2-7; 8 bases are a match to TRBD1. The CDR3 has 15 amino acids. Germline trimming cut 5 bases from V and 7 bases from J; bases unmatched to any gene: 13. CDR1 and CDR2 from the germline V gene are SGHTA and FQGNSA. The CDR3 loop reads CASSPLSRGRGEQYF. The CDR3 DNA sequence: TGTGCCAGCAGCCCCCTCTCCAGGGGGCGAGGGGAGCAGTACTTC.

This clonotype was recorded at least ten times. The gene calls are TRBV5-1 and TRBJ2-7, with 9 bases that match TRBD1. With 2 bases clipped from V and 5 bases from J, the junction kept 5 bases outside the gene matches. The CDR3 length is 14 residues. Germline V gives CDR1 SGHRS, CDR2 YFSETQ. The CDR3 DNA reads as TGCGCCAGCAGCTTCGGACAGGGGAGCAACGAGCAGTACTTC. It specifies CASSFGQGSNEQYF.

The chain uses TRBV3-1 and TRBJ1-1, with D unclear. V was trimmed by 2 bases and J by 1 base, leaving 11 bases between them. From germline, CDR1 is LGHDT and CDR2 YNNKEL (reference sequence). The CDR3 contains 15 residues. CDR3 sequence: CASSQRARGNTEAFF. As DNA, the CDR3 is TGTGCCAGCAGCCAAAGAGCGCGGGGGAACACTGAAGCTTTCTTT.

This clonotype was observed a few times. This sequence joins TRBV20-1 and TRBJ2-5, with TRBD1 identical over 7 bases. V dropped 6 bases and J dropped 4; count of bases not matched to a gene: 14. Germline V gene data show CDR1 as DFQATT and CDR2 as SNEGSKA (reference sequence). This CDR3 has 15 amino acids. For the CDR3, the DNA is TGCAGTGCCATTTCGGGAATAGGGGGCAGAGAGACCCAGTACTTC. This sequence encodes CSAISGIGGRETQYF.

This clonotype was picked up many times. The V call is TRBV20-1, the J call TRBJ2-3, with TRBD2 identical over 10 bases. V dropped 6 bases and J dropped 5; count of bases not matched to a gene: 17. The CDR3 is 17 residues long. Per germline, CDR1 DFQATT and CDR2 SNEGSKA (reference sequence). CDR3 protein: CSATARTSGLVGDTQYF. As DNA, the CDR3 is TGCAGTGCCACAGCACGGACTAGCGGTCTCGTGGGAGATACGCAGTATTTT.

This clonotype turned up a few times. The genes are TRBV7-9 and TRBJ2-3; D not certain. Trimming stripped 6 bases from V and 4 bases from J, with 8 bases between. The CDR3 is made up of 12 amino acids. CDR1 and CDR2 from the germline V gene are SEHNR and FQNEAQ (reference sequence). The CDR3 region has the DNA TGTGCCAGCAGAACAGCGTCAGATACGCAGTATTTT. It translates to CASRTASDTQYF.

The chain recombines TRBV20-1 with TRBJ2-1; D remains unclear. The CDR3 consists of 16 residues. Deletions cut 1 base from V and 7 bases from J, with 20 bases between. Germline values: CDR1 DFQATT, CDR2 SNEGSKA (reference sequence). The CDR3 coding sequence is TGCAGTGCTAGAGTCGGTAGTAGGTACTTTACGAATGAGCAGTTCTTC. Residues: CSARVGSRYFTNEQFF.

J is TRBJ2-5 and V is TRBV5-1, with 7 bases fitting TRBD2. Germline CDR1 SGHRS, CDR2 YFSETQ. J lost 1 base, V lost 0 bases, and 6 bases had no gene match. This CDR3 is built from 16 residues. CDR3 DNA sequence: TGCGCCAGCAGCTTGGGTCTAGCGGACCGCCAAGAGACCCAGTACTTC. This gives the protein CASSLGLADRQETQYF.

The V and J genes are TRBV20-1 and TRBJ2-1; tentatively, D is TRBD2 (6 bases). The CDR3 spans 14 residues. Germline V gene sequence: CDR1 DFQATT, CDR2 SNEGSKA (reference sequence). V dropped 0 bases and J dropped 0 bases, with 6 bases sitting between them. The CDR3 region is CSAREGGSYNEQFF. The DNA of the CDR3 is TGCAGTGCTAGAGAGGGGGGCTCCTACAATGAGCAGTTCTTC.

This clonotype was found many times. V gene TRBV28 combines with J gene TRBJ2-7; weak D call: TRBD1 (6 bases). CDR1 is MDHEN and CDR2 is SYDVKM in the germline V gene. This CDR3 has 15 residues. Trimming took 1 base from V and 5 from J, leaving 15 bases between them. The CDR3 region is CASSLLQGPHNEQYF. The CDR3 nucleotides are TGTGCCAGCAGTTTATTACAGGGCCCGCACAACGAGCAGTACTTC.

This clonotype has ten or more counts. The CDR3 DNA follows: TGCAGTGCTAGGAGGACTAGCCAAGAGACCCAGTACTTC. Translation gives CSARRTSQETQYF. The chain is built from TRBV20-1 and TRBJ2-5, with 7 positions matching TRBD2. The CDR3 sequence is 13 residues long. V lost 3 bases, J lost 1 base, and 2 bases stayed unmatched. Germline values: CDR1 DFQATT, CDR2 SNEGSKA (reference sequence).

The CDR3 spells CASSRMGRPTQYF. CDR3 nucleotide sequence: TGTGCCAGCAGCCGGATGGGACGCCCAACGCAGTATTTT. V gene TRBV12-3 or TRBV12-4 combines with J gene TRBJ2-3, with D perhaps matching TRBD1 or TRBD2 (5 bases each). The CDR3 extends over 13 amino acids. The ends were cut back, 6 bases at V and 9 bases at J, with 16 bases in the middle.

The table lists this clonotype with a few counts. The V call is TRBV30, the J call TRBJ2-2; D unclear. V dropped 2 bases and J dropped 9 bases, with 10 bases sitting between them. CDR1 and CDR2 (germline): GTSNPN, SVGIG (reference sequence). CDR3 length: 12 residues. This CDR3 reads CAWSSGNRELFF. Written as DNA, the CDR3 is TGTGCCTGGAGTTCCGGTAATAGGGAGCTGTTTTTT.

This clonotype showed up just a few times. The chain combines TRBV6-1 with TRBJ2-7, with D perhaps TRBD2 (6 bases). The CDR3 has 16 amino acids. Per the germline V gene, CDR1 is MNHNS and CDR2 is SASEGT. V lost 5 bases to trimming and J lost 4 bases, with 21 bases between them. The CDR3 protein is CASSPLMGSGEYEQYF. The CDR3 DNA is TGTGCCAGCAGTCCCCTCATGGGGTCGGGGGAATACGAGCAGTACTTC.

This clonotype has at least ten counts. The CDR3 DNA reads TGTGCCAGCAGTTTAACCGGGATCAGCAATCAGCCCCAGCATTTT. Translation gives CASSLTGISNQPQHF. The chain has TRBV28 and TRBJ1-5; D gene unclear. V was clipped by 2 bases and J by 1 base, with 9 bases between them. Germline CDR1 reads MDHEN; CDR2 reads SYDVKM. The CDR3 loop spans 15 amino acids.

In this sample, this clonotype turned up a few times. The CDR3 bases are TGTGCCAGCAGCCCAGGGACAGTGGAGACCCAGTACTTC. Translation gives CASSPGTVETQYF. The V gene is TRBV7-9, the J gene TRBJ2-5; 7 nucleotides match TRBD1. V lost 5 bases and J lost 5; bases outside the gene matches: 5. CDR1 is SEHNR, CDR2 FQNEAQ, per germline (reference sequence). The CDR3 contains 13 residues.

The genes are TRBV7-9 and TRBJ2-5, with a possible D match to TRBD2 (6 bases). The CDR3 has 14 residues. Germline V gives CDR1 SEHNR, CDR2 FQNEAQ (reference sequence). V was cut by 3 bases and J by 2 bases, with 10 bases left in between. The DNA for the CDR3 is TGTGCCAGCAGCTTGGTAGCGGAACAAGAGACCCAGTACTTC. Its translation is CASSLVAEQETQYF.

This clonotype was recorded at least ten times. The DNA of the CDR3 is TGTGCCAGCAGCTTAGTTAGCGGGCTCTCCTACGAGCAGTACTTC. This encodes CASSLVSGLSYEQYF. V gene TRBV7-2 combines with J gene TRBJ2-7, with TRBD2 identical over 7 bases. J gave up 0 bases and V 1 base, and 3 bases lay outside the gene matches. The germline V gene encodes CDR1 SGHTA and CDR2 FQGNSA. The CDR3 totals 15 residues.

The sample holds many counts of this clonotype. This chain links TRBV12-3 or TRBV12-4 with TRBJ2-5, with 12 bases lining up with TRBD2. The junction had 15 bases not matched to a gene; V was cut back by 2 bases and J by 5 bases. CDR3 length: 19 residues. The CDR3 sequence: CASSLWSMASGRVEETQYF. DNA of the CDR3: TGTGCCAGCAGTTTATGGTCGATGGCTAGCGGGAGGGTTGAGGAGACCCAGTACTTC.

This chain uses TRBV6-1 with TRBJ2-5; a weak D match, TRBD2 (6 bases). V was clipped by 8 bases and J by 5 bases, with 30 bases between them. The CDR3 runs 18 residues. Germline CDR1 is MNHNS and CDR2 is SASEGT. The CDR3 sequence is CASLSTPGEKGGGETQYF. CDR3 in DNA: TGTGCCAGCCTCTCTACGCCGGGAGAAAAGGGAGGCGGGGAGACCCAGTACTTC.

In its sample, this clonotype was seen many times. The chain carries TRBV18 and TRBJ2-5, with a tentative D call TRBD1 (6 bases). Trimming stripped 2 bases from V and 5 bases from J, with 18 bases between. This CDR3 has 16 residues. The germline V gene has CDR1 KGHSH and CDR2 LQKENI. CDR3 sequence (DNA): TGTGCCAGCTCACCATCGGTGAAGGACAGAGGGGAGACCCAGTACTTC. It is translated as CASSPSVKDRGETQYF.

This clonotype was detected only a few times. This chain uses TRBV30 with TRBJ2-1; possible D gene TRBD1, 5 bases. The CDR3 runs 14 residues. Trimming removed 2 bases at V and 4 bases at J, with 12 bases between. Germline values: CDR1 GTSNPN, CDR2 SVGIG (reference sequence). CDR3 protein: CAWSPRARYNEQFF. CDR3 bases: TGTGCCTGGAGTCCCAGGGCGAGATACAATGAGCAGTTCTTC.

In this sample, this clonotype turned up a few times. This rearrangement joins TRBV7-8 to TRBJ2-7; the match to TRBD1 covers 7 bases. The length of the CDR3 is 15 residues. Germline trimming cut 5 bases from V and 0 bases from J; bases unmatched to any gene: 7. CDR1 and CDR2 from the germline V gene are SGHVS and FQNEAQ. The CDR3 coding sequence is TGTGCCAGCAGCCCCCGGGCAGGGGGCTCCTACGAGCAGTACTTC. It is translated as CASSPRAGGSYEQYF.

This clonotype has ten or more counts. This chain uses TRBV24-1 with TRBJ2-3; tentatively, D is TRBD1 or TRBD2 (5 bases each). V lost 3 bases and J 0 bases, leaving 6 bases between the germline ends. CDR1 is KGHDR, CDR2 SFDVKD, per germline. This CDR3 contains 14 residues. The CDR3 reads CATSDRDSTDTQYF. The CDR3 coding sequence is TGTGCCACCAGTGATCGGGACAGCACAGATACGCAGTATTTT.